A selection of T cell receptor beta chains follows, all from one sample in a study of blood T cells in healthy people across ages. TCRdb processed the 5' RACE reads anew with MiXCR; each CDR3 protein has one entry. This repertoire shows about 1,500,000 distinct CDR3 sequences, 35% to 45% found once; its top ten account for 7.9%. Sequenced material: blood. The receptor source for this set is a woman aged 18-29 years in good health. Each CDR3 is given with its conserved first and last residue. A D gene is named only where the DNA matches it firmly. Only part of the rows carry a size: once, few, many, or a class if the clone is expanded.

J gene,clone size,V gene,D gene,CDR3 DNA,CDR3 protein
TRBJ1-4,few,TRBV10-3,TRBD1,TGTGCCTCAGCGACCGGGACAGGGGATGAAAAACTGTTTTTT,CASATGTGDEKLFF
TRBJ1-2,NA,TRBV20-1,NA,TGCAGTGCGATTCTACCCGGGGGGCCCTATGGCTACACCTTC,CSAILPGGPYGYTF
TRBJ2-1,many,TRBV4-2,TRBD2,TGTGCCAGCAGCCAAGATTATACGGGAGGCTACAATGAGCAGTTCTTC,CASSQDYTGGYNEQFF
TRBJ2-3,once,TRBV6-1,TRBD2,TGTGCCAGCTCAGAAAGCGGGGGGCCCTTTAGCACAGATACGCAGTATTTT,CASSESGGPFSTDTQYF
TRBJ1-1,NA,TRBV16,NA,TGTGCCAGCAGCCTTTCCGATACAAGGAACACTGAAGCTTTCTTT,CASSLSDTRNTEAFF
TRBJ2-3,NA,TRBV24-1,TRBD1,TGTGCCACCAGTGAGGGTCGGACAGGGCTCACAGATACGCAGTATTTT,CATSEGRTGLTDTQYF
TRBJ2-6,NA,TRBV6-5,NA,TGTGCCAGCAGTTACGGGGACCGTTCTGGGGCCAACGTCCTGACTTTC,CASSYGDRSGANVLTF
TRBJ2-1,NA,TRBV18,TRBD2,TGTGCCAGCTCACCACCCGCTAGCGGGACGCCCGGGAGTGAGCAGTTCTTC,CASSPPASGTPGSEQFF
TRBJ1-3,NA,TRBV10-3,NA,TGTGCCATCAGTGAGTTGGCGCCCTCTGGAAACACCATATATTTT,CAISELAPSGNTIYF
TRBJ2-1,NA,TRBV15,TRBD1,TGTGCCACCCAGGGGGCCAATGAGCAGTTCTTC,CATQGANEQFF
TRBJ2-6,NA,TRBV30,NA,TGTGCTTGGAGTGTAAGGGGTTTTGGAACTGGGGCCAACGTCCTGACTTTC,CAWSVRGFGTGANVLTF
TRBJ2-3,NA,TRBV29-1,NA,TGCAGCGTTGAAGATCTTGAGCGGGTCGCATTCACAGATACGCAGTATTTT,CSVEDLERVAFTDTQYF
TRBJ2-7,once,TRBV9,TRBD1,TGTACCAGCAGCGGACAGGGACAGTACGAGCAGTACTTC,CTSSGQGQYEQYF
TRBJ2-7,NA,TRBV3-1,NA,TGTGCCAGCAGCCAAGATCTTGAGGGGTACTACGAGCAGTACTTC,CASSQDLEGYYEQYF
TRBJ1-1,NA,TRBV28,TRBD1,TGTGCCAGCAGTTTGCGCGAAGTGATGGACAGGGAGGGGGAATACGGTTTCTTT,CASSLREVMDREGEYGFF
TRBJ2-1,few,TRBV5-1,NA,TGCGCCAGCAGAGGGGCCGGGACCGCCTACAATGAGCAGTTCTTC,CASRGAGTAYNEQFF
TRBJ1-5,few,TRBV4-1,NA,TGCGCCAGCAGCTCGCAGGAAGGGGAACAGCCCCAGCATTTT,CASSSQEGEQPQHF
TRBJ2-3,few,TRBV7-9,TRBD2,TGTGCCAGCAGCTTACTAGCGGGATCTAGCACAGATACGCAGTATTTT,CASSLLAGSSTDTQYF
TRBJ2-1,NA,TRBV11-2,NA,TGTGCCAGCAGCTTAACCGACAACCCCAATGAGCAGTTCTTC,CASSLTDNPNEQFF
TRBJ2-5,once,TRBV20-1,TRBD2,TGCAGTGCTAGCACTAGCGGGATAGAAGAGACCCAGTACTTC,CSASTSGIEETQYF
TRBJ2-7,many,TRBV7-9,NA,TGTGCCAGCAGCCCTGGACCTCTCTACGAGCAGTACTTC,CASSPGPLYEQYF
TRBJ1-5,many,TRBV7-9,NA,TGTGCCAGCAGCTTAGGATCTCAGCCCCAGCATTTT,CASSLGSQPQHF
TRBJ1-2,NA,TRBV28,TRBD1,TGTGCCAGCAGTGCCCCGGGACAGCTCTATGGCTACACCTTC,CASSAPGQLYGYTF
TRBJ2-7,NA,TRBV5-1,TRBD2,TGCGCCAGCAGCGCGGGGGGCGACTACGAGCAGTACTTC,CASSAGGDYEQYF
TRBJ2-3,NA,TRBV6-6,TRBD2,TGTGCCAGCCTAGCGGGGGGGCTTGGAACGCAGTATTTT,CASLAGGLGTQYF
TRBJ1-3,NA,TRBV7-6,NA,TGTGCCAGCAGCTTATTACAGGGTGATGGAAACACCATATATTTT,CASSLLQGDGNTIYF
TRBJ2-3,NA,TRBV7-8,TRBD1,TGTGCCAGCAGCCCCGACAGGGGTATTAGCACAGATACGCAGTATTTT,CASSPDRGISTDTQYF
TRBJ2-7,few,TRBV20-1,NA,TGCAGTGCGACCGGGAGAGGAAGCTCCTACGAGCAGTACTTC,CSATGRGSSYEQYF
TRBJ2-3,few,TRBV5-1,TRBD1,TGCGCCAGCAGTTTGGACAGGGGGCAACGAAATACGCAGTATTTT,CASSLDRGQRNTQYF
TRBJ2-5,few,TRBV7-2,NA,TGTGCCAGCCAGGCTATTGGGGGGCGTTTTGAGACCCAGTACTTC,CASQAIGGRFETQYF
TRBJ2-3,NA,TRBV24-1,TRBD1,TGTGCCACCAGTGCCCCGGACAGGGAAGGCACAGATACGCAGTATTTT,CATSAPDREGTDTQYF
TRBJ2-7,NA,TRBV5-5,NA,TGTGCCAGCAGCTTTGTCCGGGACGGCTCCTACGAGCAGTACTTC,CASSFVRDGSYEQYF